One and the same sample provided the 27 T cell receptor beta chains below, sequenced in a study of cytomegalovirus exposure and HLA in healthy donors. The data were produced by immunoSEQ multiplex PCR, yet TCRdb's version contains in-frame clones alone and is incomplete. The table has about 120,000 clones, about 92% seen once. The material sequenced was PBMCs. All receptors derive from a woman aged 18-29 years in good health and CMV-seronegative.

CDR3: CASSLEGAGDEQYF. Here the CDR3 DNA reads TGTGCCAGCAGCTTAGAAGGGGCAGGAGACGAGCAGTACTTC. The chain combines TRBV7-8 with TRBJ2-7; weak D call: TRBD1 (5 bases). The V gene's germline CDR1 is SGHVS and CDR2 FQNEAQ. V was trimmed by 1 base and J by 5 bases, leaving 12 bases between them. This CDR3 contains 14 residues.

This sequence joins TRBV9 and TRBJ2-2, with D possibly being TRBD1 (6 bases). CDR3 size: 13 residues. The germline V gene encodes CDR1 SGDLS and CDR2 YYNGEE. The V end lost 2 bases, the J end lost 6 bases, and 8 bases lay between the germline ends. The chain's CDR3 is CASSVTGSGELFF. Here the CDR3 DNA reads TGTGCCAGCAGCGTCACAGGGTCCGGGGAGCTGTTTTTT.

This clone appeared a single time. The CDR3 region has the DNA TGCGCCAGCAGCGCGGGGGAGTACGAGCAGTACTTC. The encoded protein is CASSAGEYEQYF. This sequence joins TRBV5-1 and TRBJ2-7; 7 bases are a match to TRBD2. CDR3 length: 12 residues. From germline, CDR1 is SGHRS and CDR2 YFSETQ. V was pared by 4 bases and J by 4 bases, with 2 bases of the junction left unmatched. The full variable domain, its missing parts supplied by reference TRBV5-1 and TRBJ2-7, is KAGVTQTPRYLIKTRGQQVTLSCSPISGHRSVSWYQQTPGQGLQFLFEYFSETQRNKGNFPGRFSGRQFSNSRSEMNVSTLELGDSALYLCASSAGEYEQYFGPGTRLTVT.

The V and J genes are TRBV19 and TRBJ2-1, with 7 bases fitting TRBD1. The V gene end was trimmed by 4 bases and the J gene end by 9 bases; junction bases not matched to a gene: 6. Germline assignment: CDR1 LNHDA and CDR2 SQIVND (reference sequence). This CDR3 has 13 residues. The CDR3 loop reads CASSSGDRLEQFF. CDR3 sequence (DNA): TGTGCCAGTAGTAGTGGGGACAGACTTGAGCAGTTCTTC.

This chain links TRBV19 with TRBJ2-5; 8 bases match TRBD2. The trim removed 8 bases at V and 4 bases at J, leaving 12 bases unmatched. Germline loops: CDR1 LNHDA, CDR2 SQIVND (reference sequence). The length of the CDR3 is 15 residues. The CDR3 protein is CASSGERERGETQYF. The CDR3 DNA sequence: TGTGCCAGTTCAGGGGAGCGGGAGAGGGGAGAGACCCAGTACTTC.

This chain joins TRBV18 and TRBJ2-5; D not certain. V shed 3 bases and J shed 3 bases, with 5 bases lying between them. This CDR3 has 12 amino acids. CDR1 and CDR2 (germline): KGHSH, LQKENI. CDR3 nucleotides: TGTGCCAGCTCACCCCAGGAAGAGACCCAGTACTTC. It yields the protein CASSPQEETQYF.

CDR3 loop: CATSRDLRGGTEAFF. The CDR3 nucleotides read TGTGCCACCAGCAGAGATCTTCGGGGGGGCACTGAAGCTTTCTTT. The chain recombines TRBV15 with TRBJ1-1, with D maybe TRBD1 (5 bases). The CDR3 has 15 amino acids. Trimming stripped 0 bases from V and 4 bases from J, with 12 bases between. Germline V gene sequence: CDR1 LNHNV, CDR2 YYDKDF (reference sequence).

In DNA form, the CDR3 reads TGCGCCAGCAGCTTGAGTTTCGGTCTGAACAGCAACACTGAAGCTTTCTTT. Its protein is CASSLSFGLNSNTEAFF. The chain uses TRBV5-1 and TRBJ1-1, with D uncertain. V lost 1 base and J 2 bases, leaving 18 bases between the germline ends. The CDR3 has 17 amino acids. CDR1 and CDR2 from the germline V gene are SGHRS and YFSETQ.

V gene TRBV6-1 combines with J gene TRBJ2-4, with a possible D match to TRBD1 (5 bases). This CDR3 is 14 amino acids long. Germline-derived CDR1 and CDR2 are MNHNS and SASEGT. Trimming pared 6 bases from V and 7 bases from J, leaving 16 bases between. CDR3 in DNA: TGTGCCAGCAGAACGACAGTCTCTGGGAACATTCAGTACTTC. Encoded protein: CASRTTVSGNIQYF.

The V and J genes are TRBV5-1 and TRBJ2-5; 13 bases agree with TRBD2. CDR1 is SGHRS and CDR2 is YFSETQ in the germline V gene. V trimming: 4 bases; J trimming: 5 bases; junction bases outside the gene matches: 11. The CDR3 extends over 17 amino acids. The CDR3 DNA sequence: TGCGCCAGCAGCGTCGGACTAGCGGGGGTTGCCGGGGAGACCCAGTACTTC. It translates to CASSVGLAGVAGETQYF.

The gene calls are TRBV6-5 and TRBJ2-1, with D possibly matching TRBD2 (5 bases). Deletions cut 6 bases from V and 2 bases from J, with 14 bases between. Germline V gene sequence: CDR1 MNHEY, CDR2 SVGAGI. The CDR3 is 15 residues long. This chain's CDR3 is CASRVTRDAYNEQFF. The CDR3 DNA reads TGTGCCAGCAGAGTAACTAGAGACGCCTACAATGAGCAGTTCTTC.

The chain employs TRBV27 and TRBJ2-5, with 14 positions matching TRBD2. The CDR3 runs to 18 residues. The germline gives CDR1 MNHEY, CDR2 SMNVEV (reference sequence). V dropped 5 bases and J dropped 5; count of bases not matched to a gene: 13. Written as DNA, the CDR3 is TGTGCCAGCAGTGTGGGATTGACTAGCGGGGGGGCCCGGGAGACCCAGTACTTC. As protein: CASSVGLTSGGARETQYF.

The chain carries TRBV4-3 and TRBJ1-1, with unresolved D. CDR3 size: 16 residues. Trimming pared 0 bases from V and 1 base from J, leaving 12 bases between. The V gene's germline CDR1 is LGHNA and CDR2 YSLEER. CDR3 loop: CASSQDYLRENTEAFF. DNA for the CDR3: TGCGCCAGCAGCCAAGATTATTTGCGGGAGAACACTGAAGCTTTCTTT.

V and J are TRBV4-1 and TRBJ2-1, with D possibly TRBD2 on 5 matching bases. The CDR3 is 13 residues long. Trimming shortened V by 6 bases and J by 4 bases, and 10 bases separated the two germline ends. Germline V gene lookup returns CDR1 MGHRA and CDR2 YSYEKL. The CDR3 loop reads CASRGAGYNEQFF. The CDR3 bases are TGCGCCAGCAGGGGAGCTGGTTACAATGAGCAGTTCTTC.

CDR3 amino acids: CASSLKVGYEQYF. In nucleotides, the CDR3 is TGTGCCAGCAGCTTAAAGGTCGGGTACGAGCAGTACTTC. The gene calls are TRBV7-2 and TRBJ2-7; D ambiguous. The CDR3 contains 13 residues. V was shortened by 2 bases and J by 4 bases, with 9 bases between the two germline ends. Looked up from germline, CDR1 is SGHTA and CDR2 is FQGNSA.

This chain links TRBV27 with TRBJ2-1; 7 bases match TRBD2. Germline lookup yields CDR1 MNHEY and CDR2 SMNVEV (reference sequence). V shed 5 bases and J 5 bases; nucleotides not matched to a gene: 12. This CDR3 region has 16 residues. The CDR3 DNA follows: TGTGCCAGCAGTCCGCGCGGGGGACCTATAGACAATGAGCAGTTCTTC. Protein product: CASSPRGGPIDNEQFF.

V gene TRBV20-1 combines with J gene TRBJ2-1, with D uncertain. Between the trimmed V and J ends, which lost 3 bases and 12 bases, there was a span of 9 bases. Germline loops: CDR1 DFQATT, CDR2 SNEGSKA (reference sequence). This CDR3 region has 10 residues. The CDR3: CSASVRGQFF. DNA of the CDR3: TGCAGTGCTAGTGTCCGCGGGCAGTTCTTC.

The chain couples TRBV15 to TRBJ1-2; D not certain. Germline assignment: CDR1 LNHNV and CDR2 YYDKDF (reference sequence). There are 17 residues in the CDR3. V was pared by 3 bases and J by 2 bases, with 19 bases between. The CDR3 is CATSSKRGYGGNYGYTF. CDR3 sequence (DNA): TGTGCCACCAGCAGTAAGCGGGGTTACGGAGGGAACTATGGCTACACCTTC.

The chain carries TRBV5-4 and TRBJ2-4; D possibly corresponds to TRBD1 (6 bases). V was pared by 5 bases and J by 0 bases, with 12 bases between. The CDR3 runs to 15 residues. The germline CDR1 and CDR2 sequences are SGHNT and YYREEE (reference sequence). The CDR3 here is CASSSGVTAKNIQYF. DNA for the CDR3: TGTGCCAGCAGTTCAGGGGTTACAGCCAAAAACATTCAGTACTTC.

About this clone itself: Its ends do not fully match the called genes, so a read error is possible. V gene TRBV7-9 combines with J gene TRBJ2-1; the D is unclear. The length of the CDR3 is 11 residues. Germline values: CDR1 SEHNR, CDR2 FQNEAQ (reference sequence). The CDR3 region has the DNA TGTGCCAGCAGGTCCTACAGTGAGCAGTTCTTC. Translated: CASRSYSEQFF.

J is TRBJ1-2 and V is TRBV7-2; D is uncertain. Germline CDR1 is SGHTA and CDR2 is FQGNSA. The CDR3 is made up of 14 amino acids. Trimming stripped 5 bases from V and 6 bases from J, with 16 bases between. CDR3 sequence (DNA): TGTGCCAGCAGCCCCCCCCCGGGTGGAAATGGCTACACCTTC. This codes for CASSPPPGGNGYTF.

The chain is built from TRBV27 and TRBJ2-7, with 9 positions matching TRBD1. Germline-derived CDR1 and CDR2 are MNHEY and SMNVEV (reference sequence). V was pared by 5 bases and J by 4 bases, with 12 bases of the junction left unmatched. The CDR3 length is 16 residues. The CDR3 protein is CASSIPGQGMGYEQYF. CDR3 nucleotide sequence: TGTGCCAGCAGTATTCCGGGACAGGGTATGGGTTACGAGCAGTACTTC.

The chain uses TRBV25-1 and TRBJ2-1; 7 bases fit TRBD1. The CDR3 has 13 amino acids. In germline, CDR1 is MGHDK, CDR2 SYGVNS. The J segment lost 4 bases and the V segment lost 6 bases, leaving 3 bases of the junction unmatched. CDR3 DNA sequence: TGTGCCAGCAGGATGGGACAGTACAATGAGCAGTTCTTC. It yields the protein CASRMGQYNEQFF. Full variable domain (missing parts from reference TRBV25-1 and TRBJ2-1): EADIYQTPRYLVIGTGKKITLECSQTMGHDKMYWYQQDPGMELHLIHYSYGVNSTEKGDLSSESTVSRIRTEHFPLTLESARPSHTSQYLCASRMGQYNEQFFGPGTRLTVL.

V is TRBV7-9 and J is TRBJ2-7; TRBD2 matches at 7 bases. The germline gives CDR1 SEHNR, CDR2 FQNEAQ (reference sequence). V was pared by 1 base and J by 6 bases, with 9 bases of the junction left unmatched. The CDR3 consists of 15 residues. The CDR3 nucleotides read TGTGCCAGCAGCTTAGGGGCTAGCGGCGTTCGCGAGCAGTACTTC. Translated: CASSLGASGVREQYF.

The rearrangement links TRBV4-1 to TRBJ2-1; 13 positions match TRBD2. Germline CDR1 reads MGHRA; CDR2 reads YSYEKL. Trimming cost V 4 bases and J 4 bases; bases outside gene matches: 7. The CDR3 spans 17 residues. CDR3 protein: CASSPGLAGARYNEQFF. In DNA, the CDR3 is TGCGCCAGCAGCCCCGGACTAGCGGGAGCCCGGTACAATGAGCAGTTCTTC.

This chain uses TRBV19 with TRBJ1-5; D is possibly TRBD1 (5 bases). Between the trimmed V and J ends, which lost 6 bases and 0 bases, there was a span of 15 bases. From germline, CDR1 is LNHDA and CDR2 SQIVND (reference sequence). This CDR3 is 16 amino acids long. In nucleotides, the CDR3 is TGTGCCAGTAGCCCCTTGGGGCAATATAGCAATCAGCCCCAGCATTTT. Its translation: CASSPLGQYSNQPQHF.

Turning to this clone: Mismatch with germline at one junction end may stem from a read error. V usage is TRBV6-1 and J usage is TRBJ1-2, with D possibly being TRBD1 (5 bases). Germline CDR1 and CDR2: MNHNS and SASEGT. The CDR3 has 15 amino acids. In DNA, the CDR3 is TGTGCCAGCAGTGAGGGACTCCCCACTAACTATGGCTGCACCTTC. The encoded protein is CASSEGLPTNYGCTF.